This TCR beta chain was recovered during a study of response to subunit inactivated influenza vaccine. Points from the study as a whole: It was the authors' suggestion that each seasonal influenza vaccination recruits few new T cells.

This clonotype was found a few times. Its antigen remains unknown. TCRdb itself ran the RT-PCR reads through MiXCR, one entry per CDR3 protein. This sample carries about 800,000 distinct CDR3 sequences, around 20% of them seen once, and the ten largest clones take about 10%. Germline values: CDR1 DFQATT, CDR2 SNEGSKA (reference sequence). Trimming took off 0 bases at V and 0 bases at J, with 21 bases between the two ends. The CDR3 is made up of 19 amino acids. This chain links TRBV20-1 with TRBJ2-4, with D unresolved. The sample here was PBMCs from blood, taken 5 to 6 days after vaccination. This TCR came from a man aged 45-60 years who received an inactivated influenza vaccine. As DNA, the CDR3 is TGCAGTGCTAGAGACCCCGGATATCCCGGACCTGTAGCCAAAAACATTCAGTACTTC. Its protein is CSARDPGYPGPVAKNIQYF.